Listed below are T cell receptor beta chains from one sample, sequenced in a study of blood T cell repertoires in COVID-19. Sequencing was performed with immunoSEQ multiplex PCR; in TCRdb, only in-frame clones are kept and a portion is missing. The top ten clones hold around 7.3% of a sample with some 220,000 clones, around 82% of them seen once. What was sequenced was peripheral blood. The source is a woman aged 65 to 85 with acute or convalescent COVID-19. Both conserved end residues are part of each CDR3. A D gene is named only where the DNA matches it firmly. A row's size may be missing; if present it is once, few, many or a size class.

j_gene,d_gene,v_gene,len,abundance,CDR3aa,CDR3nt
TRBJ1-5,.,TRBV12-3/TRBV12-4,13,.,CASSTRQDQPQHF,TGTGCCAGCAGTACCCGACAGGATCAGCCCCAGCATTTT
TRBJ2-7,TRBD1,TRBV5-8,15,.,CASSPGTGDTYEQYF,TGTGCCAGCAGCCCTGGGACAGGAGATACCTACGAGCAGTACTTC
TRBJ2-7,.,TRBV29-1,11,.,CSVGASYEQYF,TGCAGCGTGGGGGCCTCCTACGAGCAGTACTTC
TRBJ1-1,.,TRBV7-9,12,.,CASSFYRGEAFF,TGTGCCAGCAGCTTTTATAGGGGCGAAGCTTTCTTT
TRBJ1-2,.,TRBV6-5,14,.,CACSTSGAPYGYTF,TGTGCCTGTTCCACGTCAGGGGCCCCTTATGGCTACACCTTC
TRBJ1-6,.,TRBV15,13,few,CATSNRGGSPLHF,TGTGCCACCAGCAATAGGGGCGGTTCACCCCTCCACTTT
TRBJ1-2,.,TRBV6-1,13,.,CASSDGGGYGYTF,TGTGCCAGCAGTGATGGGGGGGGCTATGGCTACACCTTC
TRBJ2-3,.,TRBV28,12,.,CATGASTDTQYF,TGTGCCACAGGGGCGAGCACAGATACGCAGTATTTT
TRBJ2-1,TRBD1,TRBV11-3,15,.,CASSLGQVESNEQFF,TGTGCCAGCAGTTTGGGACAGGTAGAGAGCAATGAGCAGTTCTTC
TRBJ2-2,.,TRBV24-1,14,.,CATSEYTEAGELFF,TGTGCCACCAGTGAGTATACAGAAGCCGGGGAGCTGTTTTTT
TRBJ2-1,TRBD1,TRBV6-5,15,.,CASTSGQGSYNEQFF,TGTGCCAGCACCTCAGGACAGGGATCCTACAATGAGCAGTTCTTC
TRBJ2-5,TRBD2,TRBV5-4,16,once,CASSLGSGGAGETQYF,TGTGCCAGCAGCTTGGGAAGCGGGGGGGCTGGGGAGACCCAGTACTTC
TRBJ2-5,TRBD1,TRBV6-2/TRBV6-3,15,once,CASSQGDREQETQYF,TGTGCCAGCAGTCAAGGGGACAGGGAACAAGAGACCCAGTACTTC
TRBJ1-1,TRBD1,TRBV18,15,.,CASSPTGAMNTEAFF,TGTGCCAGCTCACCGACAGGGGCTATGAACACTGAAGCTTTCTTT
TRBJ2-4,TRBD2,TRBV27,15,.,CATSRGEIAKNIQYF,TGTGCCACCTCGCGGGGGGAAATAGCCAAAAACATTCAGTACTTC
TRBJ1-1,.,TRBV5-4,16,.,CASSRGGPTGITEAFF,TGTGCCAGCAGCCGGGGGGGACCCACCGGAATCACTGAAGCTTTCTTT
TRBJ2-7,TRBD1,TRBV3-1/TRBV3-2,18,.,CASSQEFFLGTGLYEQYF,TGTGCCAGCAGCCAAGAGTTCTTCTTAGGGACAGGCCTCTACGAGCAGTACTTC
TRBJ1-6,.,TRBV6-2/TRBV6-3,16,.,CASSRITGSDNSPLHF,TGTGCCAGCAGCCGAATTACGGGAAGCGATAATTCACCCCTCCACTTT
TRBJ2-1,.,TRBV20-1,9,.,CSASYEQFF,TGCAGTGCTAGCTATGAGCAGTTCTTC
TRBJ2-5,.,TRBV21-1,15,many,CASCRASGGGETQYF,TGTGCCAGCTGTCGAGCCAGCGGCGGTGGAGAGACCCAGTACTTC
TRBJ2-7,.,TRBV5-6,13,.,CASSFVGGYEQYF,TGTGCCAGCAGCTTTGTAGGAGGTTACGAGCAGTACTTC
TRBJ2-3,.,TRBV9,16,.,CASSRQANSGTDTQYF,TGTGCCAGCAGCAGACAGGCAAATTCCGGCACAGATACGCAGTATTTT
TRBJ1-2,.,TRBV3-1/TRBV3-2,15,.,CASSQERGGNDGYTF,TGTGCCAGCAGCCAAGAACGGGGGGGCAACGATGGCTACACCTTC
TRBJ2-7,TRBD1,TRBV7-8,13,.,CASRGQGYDEQYF,TGTGCCAGCAGGGGACAGGGGTACGACGAGCAGTACTTC
TRBJ2-7,TRBD2,TRBV6-5,15,few,CASSFSGGVSVEQYF,TGTGCCAGCAGCTTTAGCGGGGGGGTCTCCGTCGAGCAGTACTTC
TRBJ2-2,TRBD2,TRBV6-5,16,.,CASSSGLAGGLGELFF,TGTGCCAGCAGTTCCGGACTAGCGGGGGGGCTGGGGGAGCTGTTTTTT
TRBJ2-2,TRBD1,TRBV6-2/TRBV6-3,16,few,CASSYSDRVLAGELFF,TGTGCCAGCAGTTACTCGGACAGGGTTTTAGCCGGGGAGCTGTTTTTT
TRBJ2-3,TRBD2,TRBV2,15,few,CASRGLAGGTDTQYF,TGTGCCAGCAGGGGTCTAGCGGGGGGGACAGATACGCAGTATTTT
TRBJ2-7,.,TRBV29-1,11,.,CSAGHRDEQYF,TGCAGCGCCGGCCACAGGGACGAGCAGTACTTC
TRBJ1-6,TRBD1,TRBV7-9,16,once,CASSHWTGGRNSPLHF,TGTGCCAGCAGCCATTGGACAGGGGGCAGGAATTCACCCCTCCACTTT
TRBJ2-7,.,TRBV7-3,13,once,CASSPGVNYEQYF,TGTGCCAGCAGCCCGGGGGTAAACTACGAGCAGTACTTC
TRBJ2-5,.,TRBV24-1,14,.,CATRDTLDGETQYF,TGTGCCACCAGGGACACCTTGGACGGAGAGACCCAGTACTTC
TRBJ2-1,.,TRBV2,11,.,CASSTRTVTVF,TGTGCCAGCAGCACTCGGACAGTTACTGTCTTC
TRBJ2-5,.,TRBV3-1/TRBV3-2,15,.,CASSQDRAGWETQYF,TGTGCCAGCAGCCAAGATCGGGCAGGGTGGGAGACCCAGTACTTC
TRBJ2-1,TRBD2,TRBV15,16,.,CATSRGTGGSYNEQFF,TGTGCCACCAGCAGAGGGACGGGGGGCTCCTACAATGAGCAGTTCTTC
TRBJ1-6,.,TRBV5-6,13,.,CASKEGLRSPLHF,TGTGCCAGCAAGGAGGGGTTGCGTTCACCCCTCCACTTT
TRBJ1-2,.,TRBV24-1,13,.,CATSDKDTYGYTF,TGTGCCACCAGTGACAAGGACACTTATGGCTACACCTTC
TRBJ1-2,.,TRBV5-8,13,.,CASSATENYGYTF,TGTGCCAGCAGCGCTACAGAAAACTATGGCTACACCTTC
TRBJ2-2,.,TRBV4-2,14,.,CASSQVSPTGELFF,TGTGCCAGCAGCCAAGTTAGTCCCACCGGGGAGCTGTTTTTT
TRBJ2-3,TRBD2,TRBV9,16,.,CASSDLSGGATDTQYF,TGTGCCAGCAGCGACCTTAGCGGGGGGGCAACAGATACGCAGTATTTT
TRBJ2-1,TRBD1,TRBV29-1,16,.,CSAKDRGSSSYNEQFF,TGCAGCGCCAAAGACAGGGGTTCAAGCTCCTACAATGAGCAGTTCTTC
TRBJ1-1,.,TRBV30,13,.,CAWNGGRNTEAFF,TGTGCCTGGAACGGAGGGCGGAACACTGAAGCTTTCTTT
TRBJ1-2,.,TRBV30,12,.,CAWSPEGDGYTF,TGTGCCTGGAGTCCCGAGGGGGATGGCTACACCTTC
TRBJ2-2,TRBD2,TRBV11-3,15,once,CASSFSRGGTGELFF,TGTGCCAGCAGCTTTAGTCGGGGGGGCACCGGGGAGCTGTTTTTT
TRBJ2-3,TRBD2,TRBV29-1,14,few,CSVTLGGSTDTQYF,TGCAGCGTTACCCTCGGGGGGAGCACAGATACGCAGTATTTT